The 25 T cell receptor beta chains presented below share a single source sample, sequenced in a study of cytomegalovirus exposure and HLA in healthy donors. The primer mix had 60 Vbeta and 13 Jbeta primers. Sequenced by immunoSEQ multiplex PCR; TCRdb stores in-frame clones only, minus some. Here the sample spans some 190,000 clones, approximately 9.5% being singletons. The source material was PBMCs. These receptors originate from a woman aged 25 to 39 in good health and CMV-seropositive.

The rearrangement links TRBV5-1 to TRBJ2-1; the D gene is possibly TRBD1 (5 bases). CDR3 size: 12 residues. Germline CDR1 and CDR2: SGHRS and YFSETQ. V lost 4 bases and J lost 7, with 9 bases in between. The CDR3 here is CASSRDRNEQFF. The CDR3 DNA follows: TGCGCCAGCAGCCGAGACAGAAATGAGCAGTTCTTC.

This sequence joins TRBV6-1 and TRBJ1-3; 7 positions match TRBD1. The CDR3 has 16 residues. Germline CDR1 is MNHNS and CDR2 is SASEGT. After removal of 3 bases from V and 1 base from J, the junction contained 6 bases not matched to a gene. CDR3: CASSESGTVSGNTIYF. The CDR3 DNA reads TGTGCCAGCAGTGAGTCCGGGACAGTTTCTGGAAACACCATATATTTT.

This chain connects TRBV5-1 to TRBJ2-2; TRBD1 aligns across 8 bases. The germline CDR1 and CDR2 sequences are SGHRS and YFSETQ. There are 19 residues in the CDR3. V shed 3 bases, J shed 6 bases, and the junction held 19 bases outside the gene matches. The chain's CDR3 is CASSSTPLGQGANPGELFF. The CDR3, as DNA: TGCGCCAGCAGCTCAACACCACTTGGACAGGGAGCCAACCCCGGGGAGCTGTTTTTT.

The CDR3 loop is CAWSVVSHTEAFF. The CDR3 bases are TGTGCCTGGAGTGTAGTTAGCCACACTGAAGCTTTCTTT. This chain joins TRBV30 and TRBJ1-1; no clear D. The CDR3 totals 13 residues. V lost 0 bases to trimming and J lost 3 bases, with 8 bases between them. CDR1 is GTSNPN, CDR2 SVGIG, per germline (reference sequence). Supplemented by reference TRBV30 and TRBJ1-1, the full variable domain reads SQTIHQWPATLVQPVGSPLSLECTVEGTSNPNLYWYRQAAGRGLQLLFYSVGIGQISSEVPQNLSASRPQDRQFILSSKKLLLSDSGFYLCAWSVVSHTEAFFGQGTRLTVV.

This clone has more than one count but fewer than ten. V is TRBV6-5 and J is TRBJ2-6, with no clear D. CDR1 and CDR2 from the germline V gene are MNHEY and SVGAGI. The CDR3 consists of 15 residues. V was pared by 4 bases and J by 2 bases, with 9 bases between. The CDR3 DNA reads as TGTGCCAGCAGTTTCCACCGGGCTGGGGCCAACGTCCTGACTTTC. The encoded protein is CASSFHRAGANVLTF.

This clone was seen only a few times. V is TRBV2 and J is TRBJ1-2; 8 bases agree with TRBD1. CDR3 length: 14 residues. Germline CDR1 is SNHLY and CDR2 is FYNNEI. J gave up 8 bases and V 7 bases, and 12 bases lay outside the gene matches. CDR3 sequence reads: CASTGSSRGLGYTF. The DNA of the CDR3 is TGTGCCAGCACCGGGTCTTCCAGGGGGCTCGGCTACACCTTC. The full variable domain, with the rest looked up from reference TRBV2 and TRBJ1-2, is EPEVTQTPSHQVTQMGQEVILRCVPISNHLYFYWYRQILGQKVEFLVSFYNNEISEKSEIFDDQFSVERPDGSNFTLKIRSTKLEDSAMYFCASTGSSRGLGYTFGSGTRLTVV.

The chain carries TRBV10-1 and TRBJ1-2, with TRBD1 matching over 9 bases. Germline loops: CDR1 WNHNN, CDR2 SYGVQD (reference sequence). V gave up 2 bases and J gave up 3 bases; unmatched junction bases: 4. This CDR3 contains 15 residues. The CDR3 DNA is TGCGCCAGCAGTGAGCGGGACAGGGTTGACTATGGCTACACCTTC. This codes for CASSERDRVDYGYTF.

This clone was detected a few times. The chain combines TRBV6-1 with TRBJ2-1; D gene uncertain. V was pared by 7 bases and J by 7 bases, with 14 bases between. This CDR3 is 13 amino acids long. Germline V gene data show CDR1 as MNHNS and CDR2 as SASEGT. The CDR3 bases are TGTGCCAGCACCCGCTCTATCGGGAATGAGCAGTTCTTC. Amino acid sequence: CASTRSIGNEQFF.

This clone was seen more than once but under ten times. The chain couples TRBV2 to TRBJ2-4, with TRBD1 identical over 8 bases. Trimming removed 8 bases from V and 6 bases from J; junction bases left unmatched: 18. Germline-derived CDR1 and CDR2 are SNHLY and FYNNEI. This CDR3 has 17 residues. CDR3 protein: CASLPGQGDHIRNIQYF. Written as DNA, the CDR3 is TGTGCCAGCCTTCCCGGACAGGGAGACCATATAAGAAACATTCAGTACTTC.

The chain has TRBV30 and TRBJ1-6, with D perhaps TRBD1 (5 bases). CDR1 GTSNPN and CDR2 SVGIG come from the germline V gene (reference sequence). CDR3 length: 15 amino acids. The V end was cut by 0 bases, the J end by 7 bases, with 13 bases between. CDR3 sequence reads: CAWSVRSGGNSPLHF. As DNA, the CDR3 is TGTGCCTGGAGTGTACGTTCGGGGGGAAATTCACCCCTCCACTTT.

The sample holds a few counts of this clone. The chain is built from TRBV28 and TRBJ2-7; 13 nucleotides align to TRBD2. V lost 7 bases to trimming and J lost 4 bases; unmatched junction nucleotides: 4. The CDR3 extends over 14 amino acids. The germline CDR1 and CDR2 sequences are MDHEN and SYDVKM. The CDR3: CASKPTSGRYEQYF. CDR3 DNA sequence: TGTGCCAGCAAACCGACTAGCGGGAGGTACGAGCAGTACTTC.

V gene TRBV15 combines with J gene TRBJ2-7; the match to TRBD2 covers 7 bases. V dropped 3 bases and J dropped 0; count of bases not matched to a gene: 11. This CDR3 has 17 residues. Germline V gene sequence: CDR1 LNHNV, CDR2 YYDKDF (reference sequence). Here the CDR3 DNA reads TGTGCCACCAGCAGGAGCTCGGGGGGTGGAGGCTCCTACGAGCAGTACTTC. Its translation: CATSRSSGGGGSYEQYF.

This clone was recorded a few times. The J gene is TRBJ2-1, the V gene TRBV19; 7 bases line up with TRBD1. The V gene end was trimmed by 5 bases and the J gene end by 6 bases; junction bases not matched to a gene: 1. CDR1 and CDR2 (germline): LNHDA, SQIVND (reference sequence). The CDR3 has 12 amino acids. CDR3 DNA: TGTGCCAGTAGTGGGGACAGCAATGAGCAGTTCTTC. Protein: CASSGDSNEQFF.

This sequence joins TRBV20-1 and TRBJ2-5; the D is unclear. Trimming took off 3 bases at V and 5 bases at J, with 7 bases between the two ends. Germline values: CDR1 DFQATT, CDR2 SNEGSKA (reference sequence). The CDR3 extends over 11 amino acids. The DNA for the CDR3 is TGCAGTGCTAGTTCCCGGGAGACCCAGTACTTC. It yields the protein CSASSRETQYF.

This clone has a handful of counts. J is TRBJ1-4 and V is TRBV7-9, with TRBD1 matching over 8 bases. The germline CDR1 and CDR2 sequences are SEHNR and FQNEAQ (reference sequence). The CDR3 is made up of 15 amino acids. Trimming cost V 4 bases and J 7 bases; bases outside gene matches: 8. CDR3 sequence (DNA): TGTGCCAGCAGCTGGGAACAGGGGGTTGGTGAAAAACTGTTTTTT. This codes for CASSWEQGVGEKLFF. Complete variable domain (other parts from reference TRBV7-9 and TRBJ1-4): DTGVSQNPRHKITKRGQNVTFRCDPISEHNRLYWYRQTLGQGPEFLTYFQNEAQLEKSRLLSDRFSAERPKGSFSTLEIQRTEQGDSAMYLCASSWEQGVGEKLFFGSGTQLSVL.

Note on this clone: The junction differs from germline at one of its ends, possibly a read error. This rearrangement joins TRBV6-1 to TRBJ2-4, with 11 bases that match TRBD2. The CDR3 is 12 amino acids. The germline gives CDR1 MNHNS, CDR2 SASEGT. In nucleotides, the CDR3 is TGTGCCAGCAGAACCACTAGCGGGAGTGGTAGCTTC. Protein sequence: CASRTTSGSGSF.

The genes are TRBV7-2 and TRBJ2-2; TRBD1 might be the D (5 bases). Germline V lookup: CDR1 SGHTA, CDR2 FQGNSA. The CDR3 loop spans 17 amino acids. V lost 5 bases and J lost 1, with 17 bases in between. CDR3 DNA sequence: TGTGCCAGCAGCGCTGCCCTAACAGGACGGAACACCGGGGAGCTGTTTTTT. Residues: CASSAALTGRNTGELFF.

The chain joins TRBV11-2 to TRBJ2-2, with 7 bases lining up with TRBD2. Germline lookup yields CDR1 SGHAT and CDR2 FQNNGV. This CDR3 is 16 amino acids long. Trimming cost V 6 bases and J 2 bases; bases outside gene matches: 9. The CDR3 loop is CASRPGGLRNTGELFF. CDR3 in DNA: TGTGCCAGCAGGCCGGGGGGACTACGAAACACCGGGGAGCTGTTTTTT.

This chain joins TRBV30 and TRBJ1-2; D is ambiguous. The CDR3 loop spans 12 amino acids. The V gene's germline CDR1 is GTSNPN and CDR2 SVGIG (reference sequence). Between the trimmed V and J ends, which lost 0 bases and 8 bases, there was a span of 10 bases. Written as DNA, the CDR3 is TGTGCCTGGAGTGTACAGCTCCGGGGCTACACCTTC. It translates to CAWSVQLRGYTF.

This clone was counted between two and nine times. V usage is TRBV11-2 and J usage is TRBJ1-5, with 7 bases identical to TRBD1. V lost 5 bases and J lost 2; bases outside the gene matches: 6. This CDR3 region has 15 residues. Germline V gene sequence: CDR1 SGHAT, CDR2 FQNNGV. The CDR3 protein is CASSPDRVGNQPQHF. The CDR3 nucleotides read TGTGCCAGCAGCCCCGACAGGGTCGGCAATCAGCCCCAGCATTTT.

The chain recombines TRBV5-5 with TRBJ2-3; TRBD1 agrees at 8 bases. This CDR3 has 16 amino acids. V was pared by 1 base and J by 4 bases, with 8 bases of the junction left unmatched. Germline CDR1 SGHKS, CDR2 YYEKEE (reference sequence). CDR3 sequence (DNA): TGTGCCAGCAGCTTGCTGGACAGGGAGGAGGCAGATACGCAGTATTTT. This encodes CASSLLDREEADTQYF. Full variable domain (missing parts from reference TRBV5-5 and TRBJ2-3): DAGVTQSPTHLIKTRGQQVTLRCSPISGHKSVSWYQQVLGQGPQFIFQYYEKEERGRGNFPDRFSARQFPNYSSELNVNALLLGDSALYLCASSLLDREEADTQYFGPGTRLTVL.

In its sample, this clone was seen a few times. The J gene is TRBJ1-1, the V gene TRBV7-2; D perhaps matches TRBD1 (5 bases). CDR3 length: 15 residues. V dropped 1 base and J dropped 6 bases, with 15 bases sitting between them. In germline, CDR1 is SGHTA, CDR2 FQGNSA. The CDR3 nucleotides are TGTGCCAGCAGCTTAGGGGGCCAGGCTGGAGCTGAAGCTTTCTTT. Its protein is CASSLGGQAGAEAFF.

This clone turned up a few times. The rearrangement uses TRBV7-3 and TRBJ2-2; tentative D call: TRBD2 (5 bases). Germline values: CDR1 SGHTA, CDR2 FQGTGA. With 3 bases removed from V and 4 bases from J, the gap between germline ends came to 12 bases. The CDR3 sequence is 15 residues long. The CDR3, as DNA: TGTGCCAGCAGCTTCTCGCGGGCCCCCACCGGGGAGCTGTTTTTT. Protein product: CASSFSRAPTGELFF.

The V and J genes are TRBV14 and TRBJ2-7; perhaps TRBD1 as D (7 bases). The germline V and J ends were trimmed by 10 bases and 5 bases, with 15 bases remaining between them. The CDR3 length is 12 residues. Germline-derived CDR1 and CDR2 are SGHDN and FVKESK. The CDR3 DNA reads TGTGCCACCGGGGGACAGATCCACGAGCAGTACTTC. This sequence encodes CATGGQIHEQYF.

The rearrangement joins TRBV2 to TRBJ2-7; 11 positions agree with TRBD2. CDR1 and CDR2 from the germline V gene are SNHLY and FYNNEI. With V trimmed by 6 bases and J by 7 bases, 26 bases remained unmatched. There are 20 residues in the CDR3. The CDR3 protein is CASRRGGGTSGRRTPWEQYF. In DNA form, the CDR3 reads TGTGCCAGCAGGAGGGGAGGGGGGACTAGCGGACGACGCACCCCCTGGGAGCAGTACTTC.